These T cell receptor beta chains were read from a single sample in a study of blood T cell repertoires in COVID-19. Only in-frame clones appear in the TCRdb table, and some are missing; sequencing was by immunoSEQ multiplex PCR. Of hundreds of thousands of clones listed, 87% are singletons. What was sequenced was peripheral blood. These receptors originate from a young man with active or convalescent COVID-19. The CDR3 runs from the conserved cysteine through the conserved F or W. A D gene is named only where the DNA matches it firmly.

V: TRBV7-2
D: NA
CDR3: CASSLYAGVNTIYF

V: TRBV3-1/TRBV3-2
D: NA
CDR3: CASSQIGRKQFF

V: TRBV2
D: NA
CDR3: CASSRGITGSYEQYF

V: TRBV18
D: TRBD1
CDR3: CASLTSRTGVNEQFF

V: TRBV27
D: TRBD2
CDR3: CASSFRQTSGRVDTGELFF

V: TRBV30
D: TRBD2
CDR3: CAWRWRGVNTGELFF

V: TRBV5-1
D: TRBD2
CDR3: CASSLAGGGDNEQFF

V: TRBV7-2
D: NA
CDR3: CASSPGVVGGGETQYF

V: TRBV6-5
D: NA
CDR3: CASSYSPPGDGNTIYF

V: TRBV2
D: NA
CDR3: CASSEERLGNQPQHF

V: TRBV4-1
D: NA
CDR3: CASSPLGGHSGNTIYF

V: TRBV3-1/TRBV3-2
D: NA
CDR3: CASSQERLYEQYF

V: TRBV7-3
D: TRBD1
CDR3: CASSLTGSSGNTIYF

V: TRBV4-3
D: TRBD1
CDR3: CASSYSGTGETYEQYF

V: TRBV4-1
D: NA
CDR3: CASSQAGSFETQYF

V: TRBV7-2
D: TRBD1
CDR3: CASSFRQGGLEDTQYF

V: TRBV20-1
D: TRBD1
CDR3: CSASPLGGGGGGLGYTF

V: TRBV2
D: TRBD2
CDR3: CASKGLAGGPGELFF

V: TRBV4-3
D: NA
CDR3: CASSRRAYTGELFF

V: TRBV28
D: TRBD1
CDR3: CASSLEQGALNTEAFF

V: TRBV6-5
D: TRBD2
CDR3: CASSLGLAGYEQYF

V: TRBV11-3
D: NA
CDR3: CASSLGPSVTEAFF

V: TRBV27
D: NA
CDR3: CASSLNRVAAEAFF

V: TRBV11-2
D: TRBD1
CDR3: CASRTTGGPETQYF

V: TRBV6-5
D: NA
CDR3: CASSYTKWTDTQYF

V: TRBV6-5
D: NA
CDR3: CASRDSYGYTF